The clone carrying this TCR beta chain was recorded many times. Its cognate antigen is unknown. V lost 1 base and J lost 4, with 4 bases in between. Germline V gives CDR1 MGHRA, CDR2 YSYEKL. The length of the CDR3 is 12 residues. Unique molecular identifiers were incorporated during preparation of the TCRbeta library. TCRdb independently ran MiXCR on the PCR reads; one entry per CDR3 protein. Of 150,000 to 200,000 distinct CDR3 sequences in the sample, around 10% were seen once. The entry originates in a study of T-cell reconstitution after alpha-beta-depleted transplantation in children. Study-level results: The origin of alpha-beta T cells about two months after transplant was reportedly several hundred expanded graft clones.

The clonotype comes from a boy younger than 10 with acute myeloid leukemia, due to receive a stem cell transplant. This chain uses TRBV4-1 with TRBJ1-1; the D is unclear. Material: PBMCs, obtained before TCRalphabeta/CD19-depleted stem cell transplant. CDR3 coding DNA: TGCGCCAGCAGCCAAGTGAGCACTGAAGCTTTCTTT. It codes for CASSQVSTEAFF.